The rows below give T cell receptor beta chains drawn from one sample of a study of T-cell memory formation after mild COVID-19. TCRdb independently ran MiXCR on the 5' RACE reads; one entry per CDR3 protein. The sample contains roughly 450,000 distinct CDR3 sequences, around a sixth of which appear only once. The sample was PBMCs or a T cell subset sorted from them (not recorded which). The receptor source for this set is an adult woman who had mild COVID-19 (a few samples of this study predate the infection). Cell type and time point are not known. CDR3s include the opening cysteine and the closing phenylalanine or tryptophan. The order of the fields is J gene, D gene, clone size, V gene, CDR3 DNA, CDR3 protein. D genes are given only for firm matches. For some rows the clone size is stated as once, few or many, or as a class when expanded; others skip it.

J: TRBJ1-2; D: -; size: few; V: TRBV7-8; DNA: TGTGCCAGCAGCTCGCGGGACCCTGGAAGATACACCTTC; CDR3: CASSSRDPGRYTF
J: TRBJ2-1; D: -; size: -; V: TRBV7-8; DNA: TGTGCCAGCAGCTTGGGTTCGAGTATCTCCTACAATGAGCAGTTCTTC; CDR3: CASSLGSSISYNEQFF
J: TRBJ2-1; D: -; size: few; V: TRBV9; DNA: TGTGCCAGCAGCCCGCCAGAAGGGGACAACTACAATGAGCAGTTCTTC; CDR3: CASSPPEGDNYNEQFF
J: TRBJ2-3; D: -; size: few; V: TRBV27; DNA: TGTGCCAGCAGTTTAACCTACAGGGAAGATACGCAGTATTTT; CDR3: CASSLTYREDTQYF
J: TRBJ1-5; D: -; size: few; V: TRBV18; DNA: TGTGCCAGCTCTCAGGGGAACAATCAGCCCCAGCATTTT; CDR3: CASSQGNNQPQHF
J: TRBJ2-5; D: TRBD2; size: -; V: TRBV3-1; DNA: TGTGCCAGCAGCCTCCCCCGGACTAGTGAAGAGACCCAGTACTTC; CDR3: CASSLPRTSEETQYF
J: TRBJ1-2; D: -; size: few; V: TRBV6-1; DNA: TGTGCCAGCAGTGAGGCGGAGACCGGCGCCTACTATGGCTACACCTTC; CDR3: CASSEAETGAYYGYTF
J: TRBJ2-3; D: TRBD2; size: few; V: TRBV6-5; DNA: TGTGCCAGCAGTTCCGCGGGGGGCACAGATACGCAGTATTTT; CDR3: CASSSAGGTDTQYF
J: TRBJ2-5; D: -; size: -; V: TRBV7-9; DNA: TGTGCCAGCAGCTGGGACCCAGCGGAGACCCAGTACTTC; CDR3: CASSWDPAETQYF
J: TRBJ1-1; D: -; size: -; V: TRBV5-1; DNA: TGCGCCAGCAGCCCGTCCCGGGAATTCGCTGAAGCTTTCTTT; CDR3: CASSPSREFAEAFF
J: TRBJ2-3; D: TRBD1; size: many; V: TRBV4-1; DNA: TGCGCCAGCAGCCGCGCTGGGACAGGGACCTCCACAGATACGCAGTATTTT; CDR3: CASSRAGTGTSTDTQYF
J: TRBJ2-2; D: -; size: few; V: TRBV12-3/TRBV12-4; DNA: TGTGCCAGCAGAAAAGCGGGTGTCAACACCGGGGAGCTGTTTTTT; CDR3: CASRKAGVNTGELFF
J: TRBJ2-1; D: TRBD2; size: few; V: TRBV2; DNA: TGTGCCAGCAGACGGGGGGGGGATCTTAAGTTCTTC; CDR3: CASRRGGDLKFF
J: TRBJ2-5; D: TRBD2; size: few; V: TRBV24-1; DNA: TGTGCCACCAGTGATGTCGGACTAGCGGGAGTTTGGGAGACCCAGTACTTC; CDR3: CATSDVGLAGVWETQYF
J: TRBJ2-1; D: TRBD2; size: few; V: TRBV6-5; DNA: TGTGCCAGCAGCAAAAGCGGGAGCTCCTACAATGAGCAGTTCTTC; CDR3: CASSKSGSSYNEQFF
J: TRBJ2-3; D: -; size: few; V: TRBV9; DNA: TGTGCCAGCAGCGTAGACCCGGGCACAGATACGCAGTATTTT; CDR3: CASSVDPGTDTQYF
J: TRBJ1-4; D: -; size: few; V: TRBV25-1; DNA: TGTGCCAGCAGTGACTACGTTGAAAAACTGTTTTTT; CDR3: CASSDYVEKLFF
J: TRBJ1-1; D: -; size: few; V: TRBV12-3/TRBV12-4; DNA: TGTGCCAGCAGCCTCCACGTGGACACTGAAGCTTTCTTT; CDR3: CASSLHVDTEAFF
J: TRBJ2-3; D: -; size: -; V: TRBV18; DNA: TGTGCCAGCTCACCACCTCCGGGTTTCAGCACAGATACGCAGTATTTT; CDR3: CASSPPPGFSTDTQYF
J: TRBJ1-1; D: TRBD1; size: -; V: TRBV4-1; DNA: TGCGCCAGCAGCCAAGAACGGGACAGGGGGTCTGGGGCTTTCTTT; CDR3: CASSQERDRGSGAFF
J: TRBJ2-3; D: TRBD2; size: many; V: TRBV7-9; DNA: TGTGCCAGCGCCAGGAGCGGGAGGGGGACCGGTACGCAGTATTTT; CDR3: CASARSGRGTGTQYF
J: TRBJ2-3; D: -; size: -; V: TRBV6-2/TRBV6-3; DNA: TGTGCCAGCAGTGAGCACCGAAGTCGGTATACGCAGTATTTT; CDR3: CASSEHRSRYTQYF
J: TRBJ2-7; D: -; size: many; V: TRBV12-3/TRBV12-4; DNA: TGTGCCAGCAGTTTGGCTGTTAGCTCCTACGAGCAGTACTTC; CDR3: CASSLAVSSYEQYF
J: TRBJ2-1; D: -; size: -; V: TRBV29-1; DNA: TGCAGCGTTAACGGGGAGAGAGCTCTTGAGCAGTTCTTC; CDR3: CSVNGERALEQFF
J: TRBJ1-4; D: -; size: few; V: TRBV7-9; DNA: TGTGCCAGCAGCCCCCCGGACAGCGAAAAACTGTTTTTT; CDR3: CASSPPDSEKLFF
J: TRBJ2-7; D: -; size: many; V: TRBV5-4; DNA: TGTGCCAGCAGCCCCCCTGGGGCGGGGACGATTGAGGAGCAGTACTTC; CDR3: CASSPPGAGTIEEQYF
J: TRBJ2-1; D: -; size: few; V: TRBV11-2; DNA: TGTGCCAGCAGCTTCGGGGCGGCCCGGTTCTTC; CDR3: CASSFGAARFF
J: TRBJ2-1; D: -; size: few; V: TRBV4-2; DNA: TGTGCCAGCAGCCAAGATCGGCGGGACCCACAAGATGAGCAGTTCTTC; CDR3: CASSQDRRDPQDEQFF
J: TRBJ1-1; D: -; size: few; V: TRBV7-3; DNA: TGTGCCAGCAGCTTAAGTCCAGGGGTCGGCGCTTTCTTT; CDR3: CASSLSPGVGAFF
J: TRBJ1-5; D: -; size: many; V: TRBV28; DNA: TGTGCCAGCGAAGCCGATAGCAATCAGCCCCAGCATTTT; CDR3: CASEADSNQPQHF
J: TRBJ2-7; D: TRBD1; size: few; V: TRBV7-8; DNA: TGTGCCAGCAGCTTAGGGCAGGGGGCCTCCTCCTACGAGCAGTACTTC; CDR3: CASSLGQGASSYEQYF
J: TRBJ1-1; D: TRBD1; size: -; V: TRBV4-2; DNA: TGTGCCAGCAGCCATTTCACTCAGGGGGCCCCTGAAGCTTTCTTT; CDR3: CASSHFTQGAPEAFF
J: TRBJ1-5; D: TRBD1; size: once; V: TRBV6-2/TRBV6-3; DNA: TGTGCCAGCAGAACCCAGGGGGTGGGGCAGCCCCAGCATTTT; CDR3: CASRTQGVGQPQHF